This TCR beta chain was documented in a study of siplizumab effects on memory and regulatory T cells. Study observations and caveats: Memory T cells appeared less diverse than naive cells, which seemed to contribute substantially to alloresponse. Confirmatory evidence of suppressive function in proliferating siplizumab-culture Tregs was not obtained.

This CDR3 is 14 amino acids long. CDR1 MGHRA and CDR2 YSYEKL come from the germline V gene. The ends were cut back, 3 bases at V and 0 bases at J, with 9 bases in the middle. The study assayed some 110,000 TCR templates per sample. TCRdb's table, derived via immunoSEQ multiplex PCR, lists solely in-frame clones and lacks some. The table records some 5,000 clones, roughly 53% of them present only once. This clone is labeled as medium-sized. The antigen is unknown. The authors kept the mixed lymphocyte reaction cells in coculture at 37°C for 5 to 6 days. Researchers tagged responder PBMCs with CFSE and stimulator PBMCs with Violet Dye before mixing them 1:1.

This TCR derives from a human donor in good health; the cells came from an allogeneic mixed lymphocyte reaction. Some clones in this sample may be carry-over from other donors' samples. V and J are TRBV4-1 and TRBJ2-7, with D possibly being TRBD1 (5 bases). The sample taken for sequencing was CFSE-low (dividing) CD8+ T cells sorted from an allogeneic mixed lymphocyte reaction. CDR3 nucleotides: TGCGCCAGCAGCCACCGGACACTCTCCTACGAGCAGTACTTC. As protein: CASSHRTLSYEQYF.